A selection of T cell receptor beta chains follows, all from one sample in a study of T cell responses to AZD1222 COVID-19 vaccine. Sequenced by immunoSEQ multiplex PCR; TCRdb stores in-frame clones only, minus some. The table lists more than 100,000 clones, 80% to 95% of them singletons. The source material was peripheral blood, sampled on day 0 of AZD1222 vaccination. The receptors derive from an adult in good health. Both conserved end residues are part of each CDR3. A D gene is named only where the DNA matches it firmly. Not every row has a clone size; where given, it reads once, few, many or a size class.

clone_size d_call j_call v_call cdr3_length cdr3_aa cdr3_nt
- - TRBJ1-4 TRBV7-9 11 CASSPYEKLFF TGTGCCAGCAGCCCCTATGAAAAACTGTTTTTT
- - TRBJ1-2 TRBV14 14 CASSQERSLYGYTF TGTGCCAGCAGCCAAGAGAGGAGCCTCTATGGCTACACCTTC
- - TRBJ1-3 TRBV28 14 CASRRGTSGNTIYF TGTGCCAGCAGGAGGGGTACCTCTGGAAACACCATATATTTT
- - TRBJ2-7 TRBV7-8 10 CASSLREQYF TGTGCCAGCAGCTTACGGGAGCAGTACTTC
- - TRBJ2-3 TRBV7-8 13 CASSLSAGDTQYF TGTGCCAGCAGCTTAAGCGCGGGGGATACGCAGTATTTT
- TRBD1 TRBJ1-2 TRBV9 15 CASSVWDSTNYGYTF TGTGCCAGCAGCGTTTGGGACAGTACCAACTATGGCTACACCTTC
- - TRBJ1-1 TRBV18 13 CASSEQGHTEAFF TGTGCCAGCTCAGAACAGGGTCACACTGAAGCTTTCTTT
- TRBD2 TRBJ2-1 TRBV7-2 16 CASRGPSGGSYNEQFF TGTGCCAGCAGGGGACCTAGCGGGGGTTCCTACAATGAGCAGTTCTTC
- TRBD1 TRBJ2-7 TRBV10-1 16 CASSVGQGPLKYEQYF TGCGCCAGCAGTGTGGGACAGGGGCCCTTAAAATACGAGCAGTACTTC
once - TRBJ1-5 TRBV7-8 12 CASGQGDQPQHF TGTGCCAGCGGGCAGGGAGATCAGCCCCAGCATTTT
- TRBD1 TRBJ2-1 TRBV18 15 CASSPEGALYNEQFF TGTGCCAGCTCACCAGAGGGGGCCCTTTACAATGAGCAGTTCTTC
- - TRBJ2-7 TRBV7-7 14 CASSPGGGSDEQYF TGTGCCAGCAGCCCCGGAGGGGGGTCGGACGAGCAGTACTTC
- - TRBJ2-7 TRBV3-1/TRBV3-2 16 CASSQEGWFRVGEQYF TGTGCCAGCAGCCAAGAAGGGTGGTTCCGAGTGGGCGAGCAGTACTTC
- - TRBJ2-7 TRBV28 12 CASMGRRYEQYF TGTGCCAGCATGGGCAGGCGGTACGAGCAGTACTTC
- - TRBJ2-2 TRBV25-1 15 CASSDDSANTGELFF TGTGCCAGCAGTGACGACAGCGCGAACACCGGGGAGCTGTTTTTT
- - TRBJ1-5 TRBV20-1 14 CSASDTSGNQPQHF TGCAGTGCTAGTGACACGTCGGGCAATCAGCCCCAGCATTTT
- - TRBJ1-2 TRBV7-8 15 CASSLVVEPNYGYTF TGTGCCAGCAGCTTAGTGGTGGAGCCTAACTATGGCTACACCTTC
- - TRBJ1-2 TRBV21-1 12 CASSKAHYGYTF TGTGCCAGCAGCAAAGCTCACTATGGCTACACCTTC
- - TRBJ1-3 TRBV10-3 12 CAISDRGNTIYF TGTGCCATCAGTGATAGGGGAAACACCATATATTTT
- - TRBJ1-5 TRBV5-5 13 CASSLDSHQPQHF TGTGCCAGCAGCCTGGACAGCCATCAGCCCCAGCATTTT
- - TRBJ2-3 TRBV4-1 14 CASSQGSDNEAQYF TGCGCCAGCAGCCAAGGGTCGGACAACGAGGCGCAGTATTTT
few - TRBJ1-2 TRBV11-2 13 CASSLGKSYGYTF TGTGCCAGCAGCTTAGGCAAAAGCTATGGCTACACCTTC
- TRBD1 TRBJ1-2 TRBV9 16 CASSEHSRGPDYGYTF TGTGCCAGCAGCGAGCATTCAAGGGGGCCGGACTATGGCTACACCTTC
- TRBD1 TRBJ2-7 TRBV11-2 17 CASSPQFGTGALYEQYF TGTGCCAGCAGCCCACAGTTCGGGACAGGAGCCCTCTACGAGCAGTACTTC
- - TRBJ1-1 TRBV7-3 13 CASSLTPATEAFF TGTGCCAGCAGCTTAACCCCGGCCACTGAAGCTTTCTTT
- - TRBJ1-2 TRBV3-1/TRBV3-2 13 CASSQDTVQGYTF TGTGCCAGCAGCCAAGATACGGTACAGGGCTACACCTTC
few - TRBJ2-1 TRBV7-9 12 CASSLGNNEQFF TGTGCCAGCAGCTTAGGGAACAATGAGCAGTTCTTC
- - TRBJ2-1 TRBV7-9 13 CASSFNYYNEQFF TGTGCCAGCAGCTTCAACTACTACAATGAGCAGTTCTTC
- - TRBJ1-1 TRBV6-5 11 CASSTVGEAFF TGTGCCAGCAGTACCGTCGGGGAAGCTTTCTTT
- - TRBJ1-2 TRBV24-1 12 CATSDDGYGYTF TGTGCCACCAGTGACGATGGTTATGGCTACACCTTC
- - TRBJ2-2 TRBV9 12 CASSVSVGELFF TGTGCCAGCAGCGTTTCTGTAGGGGAGCTGTTTTTT
- TRBD2 TRBJ2-1 TRBV28 16 CASSLTSGGAWNEQFF TGTGCCAGCAGTCTAACTAGCGGGGGGGCATGGAATGAGCAGTTCTTC
- - TRBJ1-2 TRBV2 14 CASSVPGEHYGYTF TGTGCCAGCAGTGTCCCAGGGGAACACTATGGCTACACCTTC
- - TRBJ2-1 TRBV27 15 CASSLQPGGLGEQFF TGTGCCAGCAGTTTACAACCTGGGGGGCTGGGTGAGCAGTTCTTC
- - TRBJ1-2 TRBV6-2/TRBV6-3 15 CASSPTPLAGYGYTF TGTGCCAGCAGCCCCACGCCCCTTGCGGGCTATGGCTACACCTTC
- - TRBJ1-1 TRBV30 12 CAWSVRGTLAFF TGTGCCTGGAGTGTACGTGGGACCCTAGCTTTCTTT
- - TRBJ2-5 TRBV28 11 CATLIGGTQYF TGTGCCACCCTCATCGGGGGCACACAGTACTTC
- - TRBJ1-4 TRBV4-1 17 CASSQDRGRPTNEKLFF TGCGCCAGCAGCCAAGATCGGGGACGACCAACTAATGAAAAACTGTTTTTT
- TRBD1 TRBJ1-1 TRBV30 15 CAWRNRGTRNTEAFF TGTGCCTGGAGAAACAGGGGAACCAGAAACACTGAAGCTTTCTTT
- TRBD1 TRBJ1-2 TRBV19 14 CASSMDRTRFGYTF TGTGCCAGTAGTATGGACAGGACTCGTTTTGGCTACACCTTC
- - TRBJ2-7 TRBV4-3 13 CASSQDRAYEQYF TGCGCCAGCAGCCAAGACCGAGCCTACGAGCAGTACTTC
- - TRBJ2-3 TRBV27 17 CASRNNNRGYRTDTQYF TGTGCCAGTAGAAATAACAATCGAGGGTACCGCACAGATACGCAGTATTTT
- - TRBJ1-6 TRBV7-2 16 CASSLQDIRGASPLHF TGTGCCAGCAGCTTACAAGACATTCGTGGCGCTTCACCCCTCCACTTT
once TRBD2 TRBJ2-5 TRBV6-2/TRBV6-3 18 CASSSVGPSGGLGETQYF TGTGCCAGCAGTTCCGTAGGACCTAGCGGGGGGCTTGGGGAGACCCAGTACTTC
- - TRBJ2-7 TRBV12-3/TRBV12-4 12 CASTGTSYEQYF TGTGCCAGTACGGGGACCTCCTACGAGCAGTACTTC
- - TRBJ1-2 TRBV4-1 15 CASSHPYKGTYGYTF TGCGCCAGCAGCCATCCTTATAAGGGAACCTATGGCTACACCTTC
- - TRBJ1-1 TRBV12-3/TRBV12-4 13 CASFGGMNTEAFF TGTGCCAGCTTTGGGGGCATGAACACTGAAGCTTTCTTT
- - TRBJ1-1 TRBV10-3 13 CAISEGRNTEAFF TGTGCCATCAGTGAAGGTAGAAACACTGAAGCTTTCTTT
- - TRBJ1-4 TRBV5-1 14 CASSFSLGREKLFF TGCGCCAGCAGCTTTAGCCTGGGCCGAGAAAAACTGTTTTTT
once - TRBJ2-2 TRBV4-1 18 CASSEFPSGEGGTGELFF TGCGCCAGCAGCGAATTCCCCTCAGGGGAGGGGGGCACCGGGGAGCTGTTTTTT
- - TRBJ1-2 TRBV2 11 CASSVTYGYTF TGTGCCAGCAGTGTAACGTACGGCTACACCTTC